A selection of T cell receptor beta chains follows, all from one sample in a study of metastatic and nonmetastatic thyroid tumors. TCRdb used MiXCR to call clones anew from the PCR reads. This sample yields some 84,000 clones, of which approximately 9% are seen a single time; around 8.5% belongs to the top ten. The sequencing sample was made of blood. Receptor source: a female donor with papillary thyroid cancer or a benign thyroid nodule (not recorded which). Some clones in this sample may be carry-over from other donors' samples. Each CDR3 is given with its conserved first and last residue. D genes are given only for firm matches. Some rows have no size entry. The others give once, few or many, or a class for an expanded clone.

CDR3aa: CASSQSPTRQETQYF; CDR3nt: TGTGCCAGCAGCCAATCCCCGACTCGACAAGAGACCCAGTACTTC; d_gene: .; j_gene: TRBJ2-5; v_gene: TRBV4-2; abundance: many
CDR3aa: CASSLRDTSSYNEQFF; CDR3nt: TGTGCCAGCAGCCTCCGGGACACCAGCTCCTACAATGAGCAGTTCTTC; d_gene: .; j_gene: TRBJ2-1; v_gene: TRBV6-1; abundance: few
CDR3aa: CASSFALAGGRYEQYF; CDR3nt: TGTGCCAGCAGCTTTGCCCTAGCGGGGGGGCGGTACGAGCAGTACTTC; d_gene: TRBD2; j_gene: TRBJ2-7; v_gene: TRBV7-2; abundance: few
CDR3aa: CASSEGTFDEAFF; CDR3nt: TGTGCCAGCAGTGAAGGGACATTTGACGAAGCTTTCTTT; d_gene: .; j_gene: TRBJ1-1; v_gene: TRBV25-1; abundance: .
CDR3aa: CASSTTGTGRPYDYGYTF; CDR3nt: TGTGCCAGCAGCACTACCGGGACAGGGAGGCCCTATGACTATGGCTACACCTTC; d_gene: TRBD1; j_gene: TRBJ1-2; v_gene: TRBV6-4; abundance: many
CDR3aa: CASSEVSGGTQYF; CDR3nt: TGTGCCAGCAGCGAAGTTTCGGGGGGCACGCAGTATTTT; d_gene: .; j_gene: TRBJ2-3; v_gene: TRBV28; abundance: few
CDR3aa: CASSASRDEQYF; CDR3nt: TGTGCCAGCAGTGCCTCTAGAGACGAGCAGTACTTC; d_gene: .; j_gene: TRBJ2-7; v_gene: TRBV6-1; abundance: many
CDR3aa: CASSYREHGAAWELFF; CDR3nt: TGTGCCAGCAGTTACCGGGAGCATGGGGCGGCCTGGGAGCTGTTTTTT; d_gene: .; j_gene: TRBJ2-2; v_gene: TRBV6-5; abundance: few
CDR3aa: CASSLGVSGTASYEQYF; CDR3nt: TGTGCCAGCAGCTTGGGGGTTTCCGGGACGGCTTCCTACGAGCAGTACTTC; d_gene: .; j_gene: TRBJ2-7; v_gene: TRBV5-6; abundance: .
CDR3aa: CSAREGGQETQYF; CDR3nt: TGCAGTGCTAGAGAGGGGGGCCAAGAGACCCAGTACTTC; d_gene: .; j_gene: TRBJ2-5; v_gene: TRBV20-1; abundance: many
CDR3aa: CASSQVVGGNMYF; CDR3nt: TGCGCCAGCAGCCAAGTCGTGGGGGGGAACATGTACTTC; d_gene: TRBD2; j_gene: TRBJ2-7; v_gene: TRBV4-3; abundance: .
CDR3aa: CASSIAGGEQYF; CDR3nt: TGTGCCAGCAGCATCGCAGGGGGCGAGCAGTACTTC; d_gene: TRBD1; j_gene: TRBJ2-7; v_gene: TRBV2; abundance: many
CDR3aa: CASSLAGNTIYF; CDR3nt: TGTGCCAGCAGCTTAGCGGGAAACACCATATATTTT; d_gene: .; j_gene: TRBJ1-3; v_gene: TRBV7-9; abundance: many
CDR3aa: CASSEGGGIRGAFF; CDR3nt: TGTGCCAGCAGTGAGGGCGGGGGGATACGTGGAGCTTTCTTT; d_gene: .; j_gene: TRBJ1-1; v_gene: TRBV2; abundance: many
CDR3aa: CASSLSIGQSSGNTIYF; CDR3nt: TGCGCCAGCAGCCTATCAATAGGGCAGAGCTCTGGAAACACCATATATTTT; d_gene: .; j_gene: TRBJ1-3; v_gene: TRBV4-1; abundance: many
CDR3aa: CASSPDRGRGQPQHF; CDR3nt: TGTGCCAGCAGCCCTGACAGGGGGCGCGGTCAGCCCCAGCATTTT; d_gene: TRBD1; j_gene: TRBJ1-5; v_gene: TRBV5-4; abundance: many
CDR3aa: CVSSPGSGYNTEAFF; CDR3nt: TGTGTCAGCAGTCCCGGGTCAGGTTATAACACTGAAGCTTTCTTT; d_gene: .; j_gene: TRBJ1-1; v_gene: TRBV27; abundance: few
CDR3aa: CASSLRDSSYNEQFF; CDR3nt: TGTGCCAGTAGTCTCAGGGACAGTTCCTACAATGAGCAGTTCTTC; d_gene: TRBD1; j_gene: TRBJ2-1; v_gene: TRBV19; abundance: many
CDR3aa: CASMGLGQGVGEQYF; CDR3nt: TGTGCCAGCATGGGCCTGGGACAGGGGGTGGGTGAGCAGTACTTC; d_gene: TRBD1; j_gene: TRBJ2-7; v_gene: TRBV28; abundance: many
CDR3aa: CASSLQGLFSYEQYF; CDR3nt: TGTGCCAGCTCACTACAGGGACTATTCTCCTACGAGCAGTACTTC; d_gene: .; j_gene: TRBJ2-7; v_gene: TRBV18; abundance: few
CDR3aa: CASSLVTGGETQYF; CDR3nt: TGTGCCAGCAGCTTAGTTACAGGCGGGGAGACCCAGTACTTC; d_gene: .; j_gene: TRBJ2-5; v_gene: TRBV7-9; abundance: many
CDR3aa: CASSYSTEYYGYTF; CDR3nt: TGTGCCAGCAGTTACTCGACGGAATACTATGGCTACACCTTC; d_gene: .; j_gene: TRBJ1-2; v_gene: TRBV6-2/TRBV6-3; abundance: many
CDR3aa: CASSRRPVRGAFF; CDR3nt: TGTGCCAGCAGCCGACGTCCCGTGAGGGGGGCTTTCTTT; d_gene: .; j_gene: TRBJ1-1; v_gene: TRBV5-6; abundance: many
CDR3aa: CAISEGQAYEQYF; CDR3nt: TGTGCCATCAGTGAGGGACAGGCCTACGAGCAGTACTTC; d_gene: TRBD1; j_gene: TRBJ2-7; v_gene: TRBV10-3; abundance: many
CDR3aa: CASSLIGGANNEQFF; CDR3nt: TGTGCCAGCAGCTTGATTGGGGGGGCCAACAATGAGCAGTTCTTC; d_gene: .; j_gene: TRBJ2-1; v_gene: TRBV7-6; abundance: many
CDR3aa: CASSPRGDLANYGYTF; CDR3nt: TGTGCCAGCAGCCCGAGAGGGGACCTAGCTAACTATGGCTACACCTTC; d_gene: .; j_gene: TRBJ1-2; v_gene: TRBV6-4; abundance: many
CDR3aa: CSAREPLPPRDTQYF; CDR3nt: TGCAGTGCTAGAGAGCCACTCCCACCACGGGATACGCAGTATTTT; d_gene: .; j_gene: TRBJ2-3; v_gene: TRBV20-1; abundance: many
CDR3aa: CASSDEASGGSEQFF; CDR3nt: TGTGCCAGCAGTGACGAGGCTAGCGGGGGGAGTGAGCAGTTCTTC; d_gene: TRBD2; j_gene: TRBJ2-1; v_gene: TRBV6-4; abundance: many
CDR3aa: CASSYRDRDSGYTF; CDR3nt: TGTGCCAGCAGTTACCGGGACAGGGACTCTGGCTACACCTTC; d_gene: TRBD1; j_gene: TRBJ1-2; v_gene: TRBV6-5; abundance: many
CDR3aa: CACRRVGQYEQYF; CDR3nt: TGTGCCTGCAGACGGGTGGGACAATACGAGCAGTACTTC; d_gene: .; j_gene: TRBJ2-7; v_gene: TRBV6-1; abundance: many